Shown below are 16 T cell receptor beta chains from a single sample sequenced in a study of T cell responses to AZD1222 COVID-19 vaccine. The repertoire was sequenced with immunoSEQ multiplex PCR; TCRdb's copy has only in-frame clones and lacks some. The sample holds some 80,000 clones, 70% to 90% seen once. The source material was peripheral blood, sampled 28 days after the second dose of the MenACWY control vaccine. The receptors here all came from an adult who received the MenACWY meningococcal vaccine as a control.

This clone turned up a few times. The V gene is TRBV4-2, the J gene TRBJ2-7; 8 nucleotides align to TRBD1. CDR3 length: 14 amino acids. Germline V lookup: CDR1 LGHNA, CDR2 YNFKEQ. Trimming at V came to 1 base and at J to 7 bases, leaving 6 bases not matched to a gene. In nucleotides, the CDR3 is TGTGCCAGCAGCCAAGGACAGGGGTTAGGGGAGCAGTACTTC. Its protein is CASSQGQGLGEQYF.

The V and J genes are TRBV6-1 and TRBJ1-3; no clear D gene. V was trimmed by 3 bases and J by 4 bases, leaving 4 bases between them. The length of the CDR3 is 12 residues. CDR1 and CDR2 (germline): MNHNS, SASEGT. The CDR3 protein is CASSEVGNTIYF. The CDR3 DNA reads as TGTGCCAGCAGTGAGGTGGGAAACACCATATATTTT.

V usage is TRBV5-4 and J usage is TRBJ2-5, with 7 bases aligning to TRBD1. Per the germline V gene, CDR1 is SGHNT and CDR2 is YYREEE (reference sequence). The CDR3 has 14 amino acids. The junction had 3 bases not matched to a gene; V was cut back by 0 bases and J by 4 bases. This CDR3 is CASSLDRGSETQYF. The CDR3 DNA reads TGTGCCAGCAGCTTGGACAGGGGCTCAGAGACCCAGTACTTC.

The J gene is TRBJ1-4, the V gene TRBV25-1; D remains unclear. The V and J ends lost 5 bases and 8 bases respectively, with 12 bases between them. From germline, CDR1 is MGHDK and CDR2 SYGVNS. This CDR3 spans 13 amino acids. The CDR3 sequence: CASSMSGLEKLFF. The CDR3 DNA reads TGTGCCAGCAGTATGTCGGGGTTAGAAAAACTGTTTTTT. Full variable domain (outside the CDR3, taken from reference TRBV25-1 and TRBJ1-4): EADIYQTPRYLVIGTGKKITLECSQTMGHDKMYWYQQDPGMELHLIHYSYGVNSTEKGDLSSESTVSRIRTEHFPLTLESARPSHTSQYLCASSMSGLEKLFFGSGTQLSVL.

A few counts support this clone. An end of the junction differs from the germline gene, which may be a read error. The chain employs TRBV6-1 and TRBJ1-2; perhaps TRBD1 as D (6 bases). In germline, CDR1 is MNHNS, CDR2 SASEGT. The CDR3 has 15 amino acids. The CDR3 region has the DNA TGTGCCAGCAGTCAAGCCGGGACAAGACATTATGGCTACACCTTC. This gives the protein CASSQAGTRHYGYTF.

The chain employs TRBV30 and TRBJ2-2; TRBD1 aligns across 11 bases. V shed 8 bases, J shed 5 bases, and the junction held 10 bases outside the gene matches. Germline V CDR1 and CDR2: GTSNPN, SVGIG (reference sequence). The CDR3 spans 15 residues. The CDR3 nucleotides read TGTGCCCAAGATCCCGGGACAGGGGGAACCGGGGAGCTGTTTTTT. This encodes CAQDPGTGGTGELFF.

The chain employs TRBV3-1 (or the pseudogene TRBV3-2) and TRBJ2-1; D gene unclear. There are 12 residues in the CDR3. V lost 0 bases and J 8 bases, leaving 5 bases between the germline ends. CDR1 is LGHDT and CDR2 is YNNKEL in the germline V gene (reference sequence). CDR3 region: CASSQDSYEQFF. The CDR3 coding sequence is TGTGCCAGCAGCCAAGACAGCTATGAGCAGTTCTTC.

This chain joins TRBV6-5 and TRBJ1-1; 7 nucleotides agree with TRBD1. Looked up from germline, CDR1 is MNHEY and CDR2 is SVGAGI. The CDR3 covers 14 residues. The J segment lost 4 bases and the V segment lost 3 bases, leaving 5 bases of the junction unmatched. This CDR3 reads CASSYQGEGTEAFF. CDR3 sequence (DNA): TGTGCCAGCAGTTATCAGGGGGAGGGCACTGAAGCTTTCTTT.

This clone was detected once. This chain links TRBV6-4 with TRBJ2-3; D is tentatively TRBD1 or TRBD2 (6 bases each). CDR3 length equals 16 residues. V was shortened by 5 bases and J by 3 bases, with 18 bases between the two germline ends. In germline, CDR1 is MRHNA, CDR2 SNTAGT. The CDR3 sequence is CASSFSGAGLTDTQYF. CDR3 nucleotide sequence: TGTGCCAGCAGTTTTTCGGGGGCAGGTTTGACAGATACGCAGTATTTT.

The rearrangement joins TRBV14 to TRBJ1-1; 8 bases are a match to TRBD1. The CDR3 spans 16 residues. Looked up from germline, CDR1 is SGHDN and CDR2 is FVKESK. The V gene end was trimmed by 4 bases and the J gene end by 1 base; junction bases not matched to a gene: 8. In nucleotides, the CDR3 is TGTGCCAGCAGCCCCTTTTTACAGGGGGGGAACACTGAAGCTTTCTTT. This encodes CASSPFLQGGNTEAFF.

The rearrangement uses TRBV12-3 or TRBV12-4 and TRBJ2-3; D unclear. The V and J ends lost 6 bases and 2 bases respectively, with 9 bases between them. This CDR3 is 13 amino acids long. Written as DNA, the CDR3 is TGTGCCAGCAGCCCTCGGATCACAGATACGCAGTATTTT. Translation gives CASSPRITDTQYF.

This clone was counted a single time. The chain employs TRBV30 and TRBJ1-4; D is possibly TRBD1 (5 bases). Germline V gene data show CDR1 as GTSNPN and CDR2 as SVGIG (reference sequence). V was shortened by 1 base and J by 5 bases, with 8 bases between the two germline ends. This CDR3 is 13 amino acids long. CDR3 DNA sequence: TGTGCCTGGAGTGGGGGCGGAAATGAAAAACTGTTTTTT. Amino acid sequence: CAWSGGGNEKLFF.

The J gene is TRBJ1-1, the V gene TRBV29-1; TRBD1 matches at 7 bases. The germline CDR1 and CDR2 sequences are SQVTM and ANQGSEA. The CDR3 consists of 14 residues. V was clipped by 4 bases and J by 5 bases; unmatched bases: 10. The CDR3 spells CSVGNRGGGTEAFF. The CDR3 bases are TGCAGCGTTGGCAACAGGGGAGGGGGGACTGAAGCTTTCTTT.

On this clone: Other DNA sequences within the sample encode an identical CDR3. This sequence joins TRBV19 and TRBJ1-5; 11 bases fit TRBD1. V gave up 8 bases and J gave up 4 bases; unmatched junction bases: 4. The CDR3 has 14 residues. The germline V gene has CDR1 LNHDA and CDR2 SQIVND (reference sequence). The CDR3 reads CASSGTGGNQPQHF. The CDR3 region has the DNA TGTGCCAGTTCTGGGACAGGGGGAAATCAGCCCCAGCATTTT. Full variable domain (remainder filled in from reference TRBV19 and TRBJ1-5): DGGITQSPKYLFRKEGQNVTLSCEQNLNHDAMYWYRQDPGQGLRLIYYSQIVNDFQKGDIAEGYSVSREKKESFPLTVTSAQKNPTAFYLCASSGTGGNQPQHFGDGTRLSIL.

This clone turned up a few times. The chain carries TRBV9 and TRBJ1-2; 7 bases line up with TRBD1. The CDR3 contains 13 residues. V shed 2 bases, J shed 3 bases, and the junction held 1 base outside the gene matches. CDR1 is SGDLS, CDR2 YYNGEE, per germline. The CDR3 nucleotides read TGTGCCAGCAGCGTTCAGGGGGACTATGGCTACACCTTC. The encoded protein is CASSVQGDYGYTF.

The CDR3 coding sequence is TGTGCCACCAGTGATTTGGAGGGGGCCGAGACCCAGTACTTC. This sequence encodes CATSDLEGAETQYF. V is TRBV24-1 and J is TRBJ2-5; 7 bases fit TRBD1. The CDR3 consists of 14 residues. J was trimmed by 5 bases and V by 0 bases; bases with no gene match: 2. Germline V lookup: CDR1 KGHDR, CDR2 SFDVKD.